These 22 T cell receptor beta chains originate from one sample sequenced in a study of cytomegalovirus exposure and HLA in healthy donors. This PCR relied on a set of 60 Vbeta primers and 13 Jbeta primers. TCRdb's table, derived via immunoSEQ multiplex PCR, lists solely in-frame clones and lacks some. Here the sample spans around 200,000 clones, approximately 79% being singletons. The sequenced material came from PBMCs. These receptors were obtained from a male donor in good health and CMV-seronegative.

The chain joins TRBV9 to TRBJ1-1; 7 bases agree with TRBD1. Trimming cost V 0 bases and J 6 bases; bases outside gene matches: 2. From germline, CDR1 is SGDLS and CDR2 YYNGEE. The CDR3 runs 13 residues. The CDR3 reads CASSVEGASEAFF. The CDR3 bases are TGTGCCAGCAGCGTAGAGGGGGCGTCTGAAGCTTTCTTT. The entire variable domain, with the rest obtained from reference TRBV9 and TRBJ1-1, is as follows: DSGVTQTPKHLITATGQRVTLRCSPRSGDLSVYWYQQSLDQGLQFLIQYYNGEERAKGNILERFSAQQFPDLHSELNLSSLELGDSALYFCASSVEGASEAFFGQGTRLTVV.

V gene TRBV30 combines with J gene TRBJ2-2, with TRBD2 identical over 11 bases. The ends lost 2 bases at V and 2 bases at J; junction bases unmatched: 10. Germline CDR1 GTSNPN, CDR2 SVGIG (reference sequence). The CDR3 consists of 18 residues. This chain's CDR3 is CAWSRATSGVQNTGELFF. The CDR3 coding sequence is TGTGCCTGGAGTAGAGCGACTAGCGGGGTCCAAAACACCGGGGAGCTGTTTTTT. Looking up the rest from reference TRBV30 and TRBJ2-2 gives the full variable domain: SQTIHQWPATLVQPVGSPLSLECTVEGTSNPNLYWYRQAAGRGLQLLFYSVGIGQISSEVPQNLSASRPQDRQFILSSKKLLLSDSGFYLCAWSRATSGVQNTGELFFGEGSRLTVL.

The chain has TRBV6-5 and TRBJ1-2, with 7 nucleotides matching TRBD1. Germline lookup yields CDR1 MNHEY and CDR2 SVGAGI. The CDR3 loop spans 14 amino acids. The J segment lost 6 bases and the V segment lost 5 bases, leaving 9 bases of the junction unmatched. CDR3 region: CASSTRQGGDGYTF. In nucleotides, the CDR3 is TGTGCCAGCAGTACCAGACAGGGAGGAGATGGCTACACCTTC.

V and J are TRBV7-8 and TRBJ1-3, with no clear D. CDR1 and CDR2 from the germline V gene are SGHVS and FQNEAQ. The CDR3 has 13 residues. V gave up 1 base and J gave up 3 bases, with 4 bases separating them. The CDR3 nucleotides are TGTGCCAGCAGCTTAGTAGTTGGAAACACCATATATTTT. Residues: CASSLVVGNTIYF.

This clone was seen a few times. The chain recombines TRBV30 with TRBJ1-6; TRBD1 aligns across 12 bases. The CDR3 totals 16 residues. The germline V gene has CDR1 GTSNPN and CDR2 SVGIG (reference sequence). The V and J ends lost 3 bases and 5 bases, in that order; junction bases with no gene match: 5. In DNA, the CDR3 is TGTGCCTGGAGGGGGACAGGGGGCGTCAATAATTCACCCCTCCACTTT. Translated, it gives CAWRGTGGVNNSPLHF. Filled out from reference TRBV30 and TRBJ1-6, the complete variable domain reads SQTIHQWPATLVQPVGSPLSLECTVEGTSNPNLYWYRQAAGRGLQLLFYSVGIGQISSEVPQNLSASRPQDRQFILSSKKLLLSDSGFYLCAWRGTGGVNNSPLHFGNGTRLTVT.

Concerning this clone itself: Within the sample, other DNA sequences also encode this same CDR3. The V gene is TRBV28, the J gene TRBJ1-6; D may be TRBD1 (6 bases). This CDR3 contains 15 residues. The germline gives CDR1 MDHEN, CDR2 SYDVKM. The V gene lost 6 bases and the J gene lost 7 bases, with 16 bases spanning the gap. The CDR3 nucleotides are TGTGCCAGCAGCGAAGAGGGGCAGGGGAATTCACCCCTCCACTTT. This translates into CASSEEGQGNSPLHF.

This chain links TRBV9 with TRBJ2-6, with 9 bases that match TRBD1. Germline V gives CDR1 SGDLS, CDR2 YYNGEE. The ends lost 3 bases at V and 0 bases at J; junction bases unmatched: 7. The CDR3 length is 18 residues. This chain's CDR3 is CASSDRGRLLSGANVLTF. CDR3 DNA: TGTGCCAGCAGCGACAGGGGGCGGCTACTCTCTGGGGCCAACGTCCTGACTTTC.

The J gene is TRBJ1-2, the V gene TRBV5-1; 9 nucleotides agree with TRBD1. CDR1 SGHRS and CDR2 YFSETQ come from the germline V gene. V trimming: 0 bases; J trimming: 6 bases; junction bases outside the gene matches: 6. CDR3 length: 15 amino acids. The CDR3 region has the DNA TGCGCCAGCAGCTTGGGGGGACAGGGAGGCGATGGCTACACCTTC. It encodes CASSLGGQGGDGYTF.

The rearrangement joins TRBV7-9 to TRBJ2-1, with D possibly matching TRBD1 (6 bases). The germline CDR1 and CDR2 sequences are SEHNR and FQNEAQ (reference sequence). Trimming removed 5 bases from V and 8 bases from J, with 13 bases in between. The CDR3 length is 13 residues. CDR3 nucleotide sequence: TGTGCCAGCAGCGACACAGGGAGCGATGAGCAGTTCTTC. This codes for CASSDTGSDEQFF.

V is TRBV7-3 and J is TRBJ2-3, with 11 bases matching TRBD2. Per germline, CDR1 SGHTA and CDR2 FQGTGA. Trimming cost V 4 bases and J 1 base; bases outside gene matches: 4. The CDR3 is 16 residues long. This chain's CDR3 is CASSSGTSGGTDTQYF. CDR3 DNA: TGTGCCAGCAGCTCCGGGACTAGCGGCGGCACAGATACGCAGTATTTT.

The CDR3 bases are TGCGCCAGCAGCTTAACGGGAACGTTTCAAGAGACCCAGTACTTC. Its protein product is CASSLTGTFQETQYF. The V call is TRBV5-1, the J call TRBJ2-5, with D maybe TRBD2 (5 bases). In germline, CDR1 is SGHRS, CDR2 YFSETQ. This CDR3 spans 15 amino acids. V lost 2 bases and J 2 bases, leaving 13 bases between the germline ends.

The V gene is TRBV5-6, the J gene TRBJ2-4; 7 positions agree with TRBD2. With V trimmed by 4 bases and J by 0 bases, 13 bases remained unmatched. CDR3 length: 18 amino acids. The germline gives CDR1 SGHDT, CDR2 YYEEEE. CDR3 region: CASSPFPRGILAKNIQYF. CDR3 DNA sequence: TGTGCCAGCAGCCCCTTCCCGCGGGGGATACTAGCCAAAAACATTCAGTACTTC.

The rearrangement joins TRBV29-1 to TRBJ2-5; 8 bases fit TRBD1. The last part of the DNA fits TRBJ2-7 better; the J call may be wrong. The CDR3 totals 14 residues. Germline V gene data show CDR1 as SQVTM and CDR2 as ANQGSEA. CDR3 bases: TGCAGCGCCGAGGGGGGACAGGACGACTACGAGCAGTACTTC. Translation: CSAEGGQDDYEQYF.

The gene calls are TRBV5-1 and TRBJ1-1, with D perhaps TRBD1 (6 bases). The CDR3 is 15 amino acids. Germline V gene lookup returns CDR1 SGHRS and CDR2 YFSETQ. V lost 0 bases and J lost 4, with 13 bases in between. The CDR3 region has the DNA TGCGCCAGCAGCTTGGCCCCAGGGGCTCTCACTGAAGCTTTCTTT. It specifies CASSLAPGALTEAFF.

The chain uses TRBV5-4 and TRBJ2-4; D perhaps matches TRBD1 (8 bases). Trimming removed 3 bases at V and 7 bases at J, with 23 bases between. The CDR3 contains 17 residues. The germline gives CDR1 SGHNT, CDR2 YYREEE (reference sequence). The CDR3 here is CASSSPQQTGGGNIQYF. The CDR3 bases are TGTGCCAGCAGCTCCCCCCAACAAACAGGGGGAGGGAACATTCAGTACTTC.

The V call is TRBV12-5, the J call TRBJ2-2; 10 nucleotides match TRBD1. The V and J ends lost 3 bases and 3 bases, in that order; junction bases with no gene match: 7. The CDR3 covers 17 residues. The germline CDR1 and CDR2 sequences are LGHNT and FRNRAP. The CDR3, as DNA: TGTGCTAGTGGTTTAATGACAGGGGGCTTAGACACCGGGGAGCTGTTTTTT. This gives the protein CASGLMTGGLDTGELFF.

V gene TRBV6-5 combines with J gene TRBJ2-3, with D possibly TRBD1 on 5 matching bases. Trimming took off 6 bases at V and 4 bases at J, with 11 bases between the two ends. CDR3 size: 13 residues. From germline, CDR1 is MNHEY and CDR2 SVGAGI. CDR3: CASSLMTADTQYF. In DNA form, the CDR3 reads TGTGCCAGCAGCCTCATGACAGCAGATACGCAGTATTTT.

This clone was recorded once. In nucleotides, the CDR3 is TGTGCCAGCAGTCCCCCTCATTATAAAGGACAGTTCCGAAATACGCAGTATTTT. Encoded protein: CASSPPHYKGQFRNTQYF. This chain uses TRBV28 with TRBJ2-3; possible D gene TRBD1, 6 bases. CDR1 MDHEN and CDR2 SYDVKM come from the germline V gene. This CDR3 contains 18 residues. Trimming left V 5 bases short and J 7 bases short, with 28 bases between.

This clone is a singleton in its sample. A junction boundary mismatches the germline segment, possibly from a read error. The chain carries TRBV5-6 and TRBJ2-1, with TRBD1 matching 9 bases. Per the germline V gene, CDR1 is SGHDT and CDR2 is YYEEEE. CDR3 length: 16 residues. The CDR3 spells CASSLSQQVPGQGGVF. CDR3 DNA: TGTGCCAGCAGCTTGTCTCAACAAGTCCCGGGACAGGGTGGGGTCTTC.

Here the CDR3 DNA reads TGTGCCAGCAGCTTCGAACTGGGTCCGGGCACTGAAGCTTTCTTT. Its protein is CASSFELGPGTEAFF. This chain links TRBV5-5 with TRBJ1-1; D is unclear. CDR3 length: 15 residues. Germline CDR1 reads SGHKS; CDR2 reads YYEKEE (reference sequence). Trimming removed 2 bases at V and 4 bases at J, with 15 bases between.

This chain joins TRBV4-1 and TRBJ2-7, with D maybe TRBD2 (5 bases). The CDR3 contains 14 residues. The V and J ends lost 1 base and 3 bases respectively, with 10 bases between them. Germline V gene data show CDR1 as MGHRA and CDR2 as YSYEKL. The CDR3 nucleotides are TGCGCCAGCAGCCAAGTTCCGGGAAACTACGAGCAGTACTTC. Translation: CASSQVPGNYEQYF.

In its sample, this clone was seen once. The rearrangement joins TRBV4-3 to TRBJ1-2; 8 bases are a match to TRBD1. The germline V gene has CDR1 LGHNA and CDR2 YSLEER. Unmatched junction bases numbered 10, after V lost 3 bases and J lost 4 bases. CDR3 length: 16 amino acids. The CDR3 nucleotides are TGCGCCAGCAGCCAGATGGACAGGGAGAGGGTCTATGGCTACACCTTC. Translation gives CASSQMDRERVYGYTF.